Given below is one T cell receptor beta chain in context. This clone has just a few counts. No antigen is known for it. Base qualities are missing; no much larger clone stands one base away. Libraries came from the immunoSEQ multiplex PCR assay. For the multiplex PCR, a mixture combining 60 forward primers for TCR Vbeta segments and 13 reverse primers for TCR Jbeta segments was used. Amplification of the CDR3 region of rearranged TCR beta genes was performed with a multiplex PCR assay on genomic DNA. Amplified TCR beta libraries were sequenced as 87-base-pair reads on the Illumina HiSeq System. In the original analysis: A later analysis counted approximately 74 million unique TCR beta chains across the 650 to 800 repertoires, and some 11 million of these chains were shared by at least two donors. A nearest-neighbor algorithm error-corrected the raw reads and collapsed the reads into unique sequences, merging closely related sequences to remove PCR and sequencing errors. CDR3 sequences were aligned to IMGT reference sequences to assign V, D and J gene segments. For a sequence to be retained, at least a six-nucleotide match to both a V gene segment and a J gene segment was required. Rearrangements were classified as productive when the CDR3 lacked stop codons and remained in frame with V and J, and all other rearrangements were classified as non-productive. Following IMGT convention, CDR3 was defined as the stretch from the second conserved V-encoded cysteine to the conserved J-encoded phenylalanine. The earlier analysis of around 640 of the donors excluded sequences that lacked an unambiguous match to a single V gene segment. In an earlier analysis of about 590 of the donors, a V segment was called functional when productive rearrangements were above 56.7%, and segregating when the standard deviation between donors exceeded 5%. A statistical classification framework was developed to diagnose cytomegalovirus status using the catalog of TCR beta chain sequences. A later analysis assigned V and J genes by comparing TCR nucleotide sequences with IMGT/GENE-DB human TR gene sequences. Using the TCRdist pipeline, a later analysis assigned CDR3 sequences along with most-parsimonious VDJ recombination scenarios. A later analysis defined each TCR beta chain by its CDR3 amino acid sequence plus V-gene family, and excluded reads lacking a unique V-gene family. In a later analysis, around 600 highly shared, low-generation-probability nucleotide sequences were removed to address suspected cross-contamination and a sequencing artifact. For each public chain, a later analysis derived a clonal expansion index from normalized ranks of inferred template counts within each repertoire. Generation probabilities in a later analysis came from a VDJ recombination model fitted to out-of-frame rearrangements, and those results were checked against IGoR. In a later analysis, TCR-TCR, TCR-HLA and TCR-CMV co-occurrence was scored with hypergeometric tests, and a repertoire-size bias correction was applied to TCR pairs. A later analysis estimated false discovery rates by permuting HLA or CMV assignments 20 times. In a later analysis, co-occurring TCRs were grouped using DBSCAN, and TCRdist sequence similarity was added for clustering within HLA-allele-positive subsets. Co-occurrence clustering excluded repertoires with fewer than 30,000 or more than 120,000 public chains, plus five with anomalous nucleotide sharing. In its TCRdb copy, this immuneACCESS table keeps in-frame sequences only and misses some clones. Where compared with another copy, unresolved V genes explain less than half of these, and the others have no known cause. The DNA gave D and trimming, while V, J and clone size come from that table. The sample table holds some 130,000 clones, of which 70% to 80% were seen once. The ten biggest clones cover approximately 2% of the sample.

These data come from a study of cytomegalovirus exposure and HLA in healthy donors (dated by TCRdb to about 2017). Regarding the complete study: An earlier analysis of 587 of the donors reported 250 to 300 Gb of sequence data and 117 million unique TCR beta sequences obtained from about 180 million T cells. Approximately 300 gigabases of sequencing data and around 85 million unique TCR sequences made up an early release that covered approximately 700 HLA-typed donors. Among the roughly 400 genotyped donors, approximately 81% belonged to the genetic ancestry cluster associated with self-reported Caucasian donors. The aim of the study was to test whether cataloging public T cell receptors could identify signatures of past pathogen exposure. Using immunosequencing, the study profiled T cell repertoires from 666 subjects and related those repertoires to cytomegalovirus serostatus. In addition to the first cohort of 666 subjects, a separate validation cohort of approximately 110 different subjects was used. The study combined high-throughput TCR immunosequencing, statistical association of individual TCRs with disease status, and machine learning to predict cytomegalovirus infection status. A later analysis re-examined previously published TCR beta repertoires from more than 600 donors and added high-resolution HLA genotyping to investigate patterns of TCR occurrence. In the later analysis, no new phenotypic data were used to find candidate immune exposures; instead, reliance was placed on TCR beta sequences and their occurrence across donors. An earlier analysis of approximately 630 of the donors applied high-throughput TCR beta sequencing to assess whether each TCR beta V gene segment acted as functional or pseudogenic. Alongside the repertoire data, information on donor age, sex, ethnicity and CMV serostatus was compiled. Genome-wide SNP genotypes for about 65% of the roughly 670 donors were used in a later genetic analysis, which treated that subset as a discovery cohort. All discovery cohort repertoires had been generated on a single sequencing platform. Class I and class II HLA loci were covered by the typing at four-digit resolution. Typing coverage varied by locus: 629-630 donors for A, B, C, DRB1 and DQB1; roughly 560 for DQA1; more than 600 for DPA1; under 490 for DPB1. Several DR-DQ haplotypes were handled as single units for association and clustering because linkage in the cohort was strong. On average, roughly 240,000 unique TCR beta nucleotide sequences were sequenced per donor among some 420 genotyped donors of the cohort, with roughly 18% of those sequences being non-productive.

In total, roughly 670 healthy bone marrow donors made up the cohort. At the time of sampling, every cohort member was nominally healthy, though immune exposures that went unrecorded were likely present. The donor tested CMV seronegative, placing the donor among the 300 to 450 seronegative members of the cohort. Each donor provided a peripheral blood sample, and peripheral blood mononuclear cells were used for TCR beta sequencing. The Qiagen DNeasy Blood Extraction Kit was used to extract genomic DNA from the blood cell samples. Results the study describes overall, beyond this receptor: A further reported finding was that TCR beta sequences accurately predicted the HLA-A and HLA-B alleles for most subjects in the first cohort. Because counts were too low, approximately 15 rarely observed V segments, including chromosome 9 orphons, were excluded from the earlier analysis of under 650 of the donors. When HLA alleles, especially DR and DQ, strongly co-occurred, attributing TCR associations to individual alleles was difficult. In a later genetic analysis, a missense DCLRE1C variant was associated with V-gene and J-gene trimming of TCR beta chains, and the association was replicated in an independent cohort. A later analysis found that TCR association rates varied across HLA loci, with DRB1 alleles showing the most associated TCRs and HLA-C alleles the fewest. Some IMGT-functional V segments, including TRBV6-2 and TRBV6-3, could not be distinguished by the 87-base-pair reads and were therefore excluded. A later analysis reported that several top co-occurrence clusters appeared linked to parvovirus B19, influenza, CMV and Epstein-Barr virus. The study listed 170 or so TCR beta chains as associated with cytomegalovirus. A later analysis associated some 17,000 TCR beta sequences with specific HLA alleles at a false discovery rate of 0.05. A later genetic analysis reported fewer N-insertions in productive TCRs among donors in an Asian-associated ancestry cluster than the roughly 690-donor mean. The authors suggested that the approach could potentially be extended to other disease states and immunological phenotypes. In an earlier analysis of under 600 of the donors, most TCR beta V segments were observed in productive rearrangements about 90% or about 30% of the time, broadly matching IMGT annotations. Only TCR beta chains were sequenced in this cohort, and the absence of alpha or paired-chain data limited detectable features. In a later analysis, HLA-associated TCR beta chains were found to be more clonally expanded and to have lower generation probabilities than equally common non-associated chains. The only immune exposure information available for the cohort was CMV serostatus. Most TCR sequences were observed very rarely across donors, whereas some public TCRs were present in many individuals. In vitro tests confirmed that a few of the cytomegalovirus-associated TCR beta chains recognize cytomegalovirus antigens. HLA typing was unavailable for some donors at each locus, so association tests used only the typed subset. A group of highly shared sequence variants was considered likely to be a technical artifact of the sequencing pipeline. Correlated functional status among segregating V segments might be attributable to linkage disequilibrium, but an unknown experimental factor could not be ruled out. A later analysis found that most CMV-associated TCR beta chains appeared HLA-restricted, with HLA associations seemingly driven largely by CMV exposure. The classifier was reported to diagnose cytomegalovirus status with high specificity and sensitivity in both the original cohort and the validation cohort. The presence/absence analyses assumed that sequencing depth was roughly uniform across donors, and that assumption may not be true.

At the junction V is shortened by 6 bases and J by 6 bases; bases outside the gene matches: 4. Reading the germline V gene gives CDR1 MNHEY and CDR2 SVGAGI. From the cysteine up to the phenylalanine, the CDR3 has a length of 13 residues. Of all the DNA, just the CDR3 is kept, 39 bases in frame from base 1. The TCR originated in a young man in good health and CMV-seronegative. The source material was PBMCs. The chain couples TRBV6-5 to TRBJ2-7, and 11 junctional nucleotides match TRBD1. The CDR3 protein is CASRGTGGVEQYF. The nucleotide sequence is given as TGTGCCAGCAGGGGGACAGGGGGAGTCGAGCAGTACTTC.